This TCR beta chain was documented in a study of T cell responses to AZD1222 COVID-19 vaccine. Findings and caveats of the study: At baseline, seropositivity was found in only a handful of AZD1222 recipients. Elevations in Spike-specific TCR breadth and depth followed administration of two AZD1222 doses.

This table comes from immunoSEQ multiplex PCR, and its TCRdb copy is limited to in-frame clones, with some not included. The sample holds 150,000 to 200,000 clones, 85% to 95% seen once. The CDR3 consists of 14 residues. Trimming took off 3 bases at V and 0 bases at J, with 3 bases between the two ends. CDR1 is MDHEN, CDR2 SYDVKM, per germline. Turning to this clone: Its antigen is as yet unknown.

The chain couples TRBV28 to TRBJ1-6; D unresolved. This receptor was obtained from an adult in good health. The starting material was peripheral blood, obtained on day 0 of AZD1222 vaccination. The CDR3 region is CASSFNSYNSPLHF. The CDR3 nucleotides are TGTGCCAGCAGTTTCAACTCCTATAATTCACCCCTCCACTTT.